This T cell receptor (beta chain) was observed in a study of cytomegalovirus exposure and HLA in healthy donors. General study findings and limits: Later analysis revealed greater clonal expansion in HLA-associated TCR beta chains than in equally common others. Indistinguishable V segments such as TRBV6-2 and TRBV6-3 were excluded. Specific recognition of CMV antigens was confirmed in vitro for a few chains (all CMV-associated).

The germline V gene encodes CDR1 SGDLS and CDR2 YYNGEE. The CDR3 has 14 residues. PCR amplification relied on 60 Vbeta primers (plus 13 Jbeta primers). Data came from immunoSEQ multiplex PCR; TCRdb stores just in-frame clones and leaves some out. The profile shows roughly 100,000 clones, around 79% of them singletons. As to this clone: The antigen is not known. The junction differs from germline at one of its ends, possibly a read error.

The chain is built from TRBV9 and TRBJ2-7; tentatively, D is TRBD1 (6 bases). The source is a man over 45 in good health and CMV-seropositive. Sequenced input: PBMCs. This chain's CDR3 is CAGSARQVNDEQYF. Written as DNA, the CDR3 is TGTGCCGGCAGCGCAAGACAGGTTAACGACGAGCAGTACTTC. Filled out from reference TRBV9 and TRBJ2-7, the complete variable domain reads DSGVTQTPKHLITATGQRVTLRCSPRSGDLSVYWYQQSLDQGLQFLIQYYNGEERAKGNILERFSAQQFPDLHSELNLSSLELGDSALYFCAGSARQVNDEQYFGPGTRLTVT.